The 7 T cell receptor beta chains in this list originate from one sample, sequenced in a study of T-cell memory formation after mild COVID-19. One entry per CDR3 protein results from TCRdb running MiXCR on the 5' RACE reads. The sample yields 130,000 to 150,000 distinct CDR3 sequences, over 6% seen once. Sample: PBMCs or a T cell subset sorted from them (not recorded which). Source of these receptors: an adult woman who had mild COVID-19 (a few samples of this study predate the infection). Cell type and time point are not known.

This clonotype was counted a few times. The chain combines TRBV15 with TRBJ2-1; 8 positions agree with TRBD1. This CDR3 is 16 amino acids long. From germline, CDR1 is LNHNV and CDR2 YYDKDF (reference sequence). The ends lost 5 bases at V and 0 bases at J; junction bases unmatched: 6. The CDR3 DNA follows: TGTGCCACCAGCTTTGGACAGGGAAGCTCCTACAATGAGCAGTTCTTC. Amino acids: CATSFGQGSSYNEQFF.

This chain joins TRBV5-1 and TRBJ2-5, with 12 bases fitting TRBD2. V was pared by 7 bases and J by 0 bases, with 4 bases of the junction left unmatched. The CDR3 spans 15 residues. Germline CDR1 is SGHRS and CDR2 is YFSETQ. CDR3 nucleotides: TGCGCCAGCGGGACTAGCGGGTCGTACCAAGAGACCCAGTACTTC. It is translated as CASGTSGSYQETQYF.

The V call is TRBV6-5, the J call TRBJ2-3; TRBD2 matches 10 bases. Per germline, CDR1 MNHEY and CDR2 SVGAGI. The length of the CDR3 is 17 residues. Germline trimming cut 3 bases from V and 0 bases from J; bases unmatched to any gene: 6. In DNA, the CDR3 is TGTGCCAGCAGTTATAATCCGACTAGCGGGAGCACAGATACGCAGTATTTT. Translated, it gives CASSYNPTSGSTDTQYF.

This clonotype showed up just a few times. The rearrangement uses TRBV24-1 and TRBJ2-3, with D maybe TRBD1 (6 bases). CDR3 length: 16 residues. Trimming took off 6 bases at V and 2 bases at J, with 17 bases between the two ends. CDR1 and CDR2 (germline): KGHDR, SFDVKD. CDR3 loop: CATSSWTEKPTDTQYF. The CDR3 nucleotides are TGTGCCACCAGTTCTTGGACAGAGAAACCCACAGATACGCAGTATTTT.

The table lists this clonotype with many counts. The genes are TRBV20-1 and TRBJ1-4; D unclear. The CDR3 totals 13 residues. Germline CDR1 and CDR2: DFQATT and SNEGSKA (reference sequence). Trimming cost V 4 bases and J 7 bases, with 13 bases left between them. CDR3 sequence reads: CSATRGRGEKLFF. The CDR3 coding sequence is TGCAGTGCTACTAGAGGGCGGGGTGAAAAACTGTTTTTT.

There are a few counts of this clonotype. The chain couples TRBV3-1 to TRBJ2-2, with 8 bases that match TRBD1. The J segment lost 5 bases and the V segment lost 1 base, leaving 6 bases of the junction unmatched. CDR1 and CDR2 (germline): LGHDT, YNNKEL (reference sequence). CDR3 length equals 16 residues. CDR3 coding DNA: TGTGCCAGCAGCCAAGCTAGGACAGGGCAAACCGGGGAGCTGTTTTTT. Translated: CASSQARTGQTGELFF.

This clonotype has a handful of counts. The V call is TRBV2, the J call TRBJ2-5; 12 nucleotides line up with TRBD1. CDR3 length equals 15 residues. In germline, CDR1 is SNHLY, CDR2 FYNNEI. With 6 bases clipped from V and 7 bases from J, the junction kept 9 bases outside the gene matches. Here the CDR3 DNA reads TGTGCCAGCAGCGCCGGGACAGGGGGCTACGGGACCCAGTACTTC. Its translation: CASSAGTGGYGTQYF.